This T cell receptor beta chain was documented in a study of CD8 T cells in Susac syndrome (dated by TCRdb to between 2018 and 2021). About the study as a whole: Repertoire sequencing was used to test whether CD8+ T cell activation and differentiation in Susac syndrome was antigen driven. Clonality of the CD8+ T cell repertoire was compared between more than 9 healthy donors, approximately 14 Susac syndrome patients and some 15 multiple sclerosis patients. What the work shows at the level of the full study, not this receptor alone: The TCR sequencing and HLA analysis was acknowledged to have included a relatively small number of individuals.

CDR1 is given as SGHVS and CDR2 as FQNEAQ, both from the germline V gene. The CDR3 starts with the cysteine, ends with the phenylalanine, and has 13 residues. Only CDR3 DNA remains: 39 bases, in frame from the first base. Details on this clonotype: It lacks a known antigen. At one end, the junction sequence differs from germline, possibly due to a read error.

RNA was extracted using the RNeasy kit, and about 0.45 to 1 ug of the RNA was reverse transcribed with random hexamers. The immunoSEQ multiplex PCR assay, covering 54 Vbeta and 13 Jbeta segments, was used to amplify TCR beta CDR3 regions. PCR amplification bias was corrected by using a synthetic template baseline for primer optimization and computational correction. As for how the authors treated the data: Reads were annotated to V, D and J genes according to IMGT and were analyzed with immunoSEQ Analyzer, with only productive sequences retained. To calculate clonality, Shannon entropy was normalized by log2 of the number of productive unique sequences and then subtracted from one. For each patient and control, public and private clones were evaluated within the 100 most prevalent clones. Clones were defined as Susac-specific if absent from the healthy and MS cohorts, from some 1,000 published viral clones and from other ImmuneACCESS disease sequences. The public reads were reanalyzed by TCRdb: fastp trimming at Q25, MiXCR alignment, in-frame beta chains only. Every CDR3 protein is listed once, alongside the most common genes and DNA of its rows. TCRdb, not the authors, supplied the V and J calls. A total of 250,000 to 350,000 distinct CDR3 sequences appear in this sample, more than 75% of them only once. Over 0.095% of the sample goes to the ten largest clones.

High-throughput TCR beta sequencing profiled peripheral blood CD8+ and CD4+ T cells from healthy donors, Susac syndrome patients and multiple sclerosis patients. Treatment-naive patients with stable or active relapsing-remitting disease fulfilling revised McDonald criteria were used as multiple sclerosis controls. CD8+ TEMRA cells were enriched by FACS, while bulk CD8+ and CD4+ T cells were purified by magnetic negative isolation. Blood was drawn into EDTA tubes, processed within 24 hours, and PBMCs were isolated by density gradient centrifugation. PBMCs intended for TCR sequencing were frozen in liquid nitrogen and were later thawed in a 37 degrees C water bath. The sorted or isolated CD4+, CD8+ and CD8+ TEMRA cells reached a purity of at least 90%.

The chain links TRBV7-8 with TRBJ2-1; no D gene is confidently identified. The receptor was derived from a human donor with multiple sclerosis. The material sequenced was CD8+ T cells from PBMCs. The DNA sequence is TGTGCCAGCAGCCCGGCTCTTTACAATGGGCAGTTCTTC. This gives the protein CASSPALYNGQFF. Extended through the reference TRBV7-8 and TRBJ2-1 proteins, this CDR3 yields the full variable domain: GAGVSQSPRYKVAKRGQDVALRCDPISGHVSLFWYQQALGQGPEFLTYFQNEAQLDKSGLPSDRFFAERPEGSVSTLKIQRTQQEDSAVYLCASSPALYNGQFFGPGTRLTVL.